This entry describes one TCR beta chain. Its antigen is undetermined. Deletions cut 6 bases from V and 4 bases from J, with 16 bases between. The germline V gene encodes CDR1 MDHEN and CDR2 SYDVKM. The CDR3 has 14 amino acids. Profiled with immunoSEQ multiplex PCR; TCRdb holds only in-frame clones, not every one. Found here are under 35,000 clones, approximately 92% of them singletons; the top ten hold 33%. This entry is derived from a study of OX40 agonist ivuxolimab in advanced cancers. Overall study results and limits: The authors did not determine the antigen specificity of the expanded peripheral T cells.

The clonotype originates from an adult with an advanced solid tumor such as melanoma, head and neck, liver or kidney cancer. Source: CD4+ or CD8+ T cells sorted from blood, taken in a trial of the OX40 agonist ivuxolimab. The chain has TRBV28 and TRBJ2-7, with D perhaps matching TRBD2 (6 bases). CDR3 protein: CASSSPLREYEQYF. Here the CDR3 DNA reads TGTGCCAGCAGCAGCCCTCTTCGGGAGTACGAGCAGTACTTC.